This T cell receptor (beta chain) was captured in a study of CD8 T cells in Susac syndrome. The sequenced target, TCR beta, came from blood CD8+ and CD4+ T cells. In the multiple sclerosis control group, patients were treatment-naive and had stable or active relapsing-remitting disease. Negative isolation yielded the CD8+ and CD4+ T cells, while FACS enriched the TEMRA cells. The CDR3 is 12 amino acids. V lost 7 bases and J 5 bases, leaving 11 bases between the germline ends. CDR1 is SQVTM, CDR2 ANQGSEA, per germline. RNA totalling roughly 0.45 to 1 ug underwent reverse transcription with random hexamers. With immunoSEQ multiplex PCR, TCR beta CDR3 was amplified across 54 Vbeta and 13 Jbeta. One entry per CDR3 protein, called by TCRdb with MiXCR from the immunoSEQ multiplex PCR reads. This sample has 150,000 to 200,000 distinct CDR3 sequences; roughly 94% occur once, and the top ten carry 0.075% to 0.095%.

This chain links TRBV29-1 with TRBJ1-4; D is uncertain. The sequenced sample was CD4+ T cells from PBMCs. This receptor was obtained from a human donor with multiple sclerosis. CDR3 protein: CSAFTANEKLFF. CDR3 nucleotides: TGCAGCGCCTTTACTGCAAATGAAAAACTGTTTTTT.